This paragraph covers one T cell receptor beta chain sequence. Its specificity is unknown. One entry per CDR3 protein, called by TCRdb with MiXCR from the reads. The sample lists more than 350,000 distinct CDR3 sequences; 31% were seen once. The V gene lost 3 bases and the J gene lost 0 bases, with 11 bases spanning the gap. CDR1 MNHEY and CDR2 SMNVEV come from the germline V gene (reference sequence). The CDR3 totals 15 residues. The sample originates from a study of T cell repertoires in cytomegalovirus infection. Across the study: Evidence of both CMV infection and a matching HLA type came from public TCR beta signatures.

Regarding the study as a whole: HLA-C-restricted TCR beta clonotypes specific for CMV led the ex vivo response. Cumulative frequency (of public TCR beta family members) identified carriers of CMV plus the relevant HLA.

Sequencing was carried out using PBMCs. The rearrangement joins TRBV27 to TRBJ1-2, with a possible D match to TRBD1 (5 bases). The clonotype originates from a human donor in good health (CMV status not recorded). Some clones in this sample may be carry-over from other donors' samples. DNA for the CDR3: TGTGCCAGCAGTTTGACAGTTCCAGCTAACTATGGCTACACCTTC. Translation gives CASSLTVPANYGYTF.